This T cell receptor beta chain is from a study of regulatory T cells in long-lasting Graves disease. Time point reported: newly diagnosed GD, antithyroid drugs for less than 3 months. Extracted PBMC RNA gave rise to the TCR library. With iRepertoire HTBI primers and Arm-PCR of CDR3 regions, TCR beta libraries were built. A single record per CDR3 protein comes from TCRdb applying MiXCR to the multiplex PCR reads. The sample contains roughly 500,000 distinct CDR3 sequences, 14% of which appear only once. The CDR3 length is 17 residues. CDR1 and CDR2 from the germline V gene are SGHTA and FQGNSA. The V and J ends lost 7 bases and 0 bases, in that order; junction bases with no gene match: 7. The same data also went into a second study, on T cells in Graves' hyperthyroidism and ophthalmopathy. This second study notes: Uncontrolled infections, other autoimmune diseases, pregnancy or lactation led to exclusion of patients.

This receptor was taken from a woman between 45 and 65 years old with Graves disease. The V gene is TRBV7-2, the J gene TRBJ2-1; 12 bases align to TRBD2. This specimen consisted of peripheral blood mononuclear cells (PBMCs), obtained at new diagnosis, from a patient treated with antithyroid drugs. The CDR3 DNA follows: TGTGCCAGCATGGGACTAGCGGGTGATCCCTCCTACAATGAGCAGTTCTTC. The encoded protein is CASMGLAGDPSYNEQFF.